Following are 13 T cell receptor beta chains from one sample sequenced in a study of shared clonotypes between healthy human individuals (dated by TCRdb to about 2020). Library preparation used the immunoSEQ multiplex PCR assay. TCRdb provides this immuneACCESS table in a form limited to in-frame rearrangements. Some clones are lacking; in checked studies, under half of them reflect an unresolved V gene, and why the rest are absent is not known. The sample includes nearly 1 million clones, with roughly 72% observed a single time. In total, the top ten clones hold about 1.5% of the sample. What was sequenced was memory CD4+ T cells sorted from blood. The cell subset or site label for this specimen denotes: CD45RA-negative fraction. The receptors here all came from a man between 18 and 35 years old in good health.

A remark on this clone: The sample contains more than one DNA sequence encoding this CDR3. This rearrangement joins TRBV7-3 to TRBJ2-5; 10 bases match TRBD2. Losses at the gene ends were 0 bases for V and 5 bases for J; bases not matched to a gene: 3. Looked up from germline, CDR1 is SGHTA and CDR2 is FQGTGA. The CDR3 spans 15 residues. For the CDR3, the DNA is TGTGCCAGCAGCTTAACTAGCGGGGGGCTGGAGACCCAGTACTTC. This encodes CASSLTSGGLETQYF. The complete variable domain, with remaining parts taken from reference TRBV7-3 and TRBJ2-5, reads GAGVSQTPSNKVTEKGKYVELRCDPISGHTALYWYRQSLGQGPEFLIYFQGTGAADDSGLPNDRFFAVRPEGSVSTLKIQRTERGDSAVYLCASSLTSGGLETQYFGPGTRLLVL.

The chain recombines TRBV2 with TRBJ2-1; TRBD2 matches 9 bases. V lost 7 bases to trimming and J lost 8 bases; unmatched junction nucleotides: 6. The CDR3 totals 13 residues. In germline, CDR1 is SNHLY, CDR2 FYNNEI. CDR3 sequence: CASKEREVYEQFF. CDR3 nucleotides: TGTGCCAGCAAGGAGCGGGAGGTTTATGAGCAGTTCTTC.

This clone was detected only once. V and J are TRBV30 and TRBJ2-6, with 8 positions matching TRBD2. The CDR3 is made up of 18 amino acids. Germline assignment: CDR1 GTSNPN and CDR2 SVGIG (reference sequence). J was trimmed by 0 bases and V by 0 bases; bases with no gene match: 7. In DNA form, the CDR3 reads TGTGCCTGGAGTGTACGCCCGGGGGGGCCCTCTGGGGCCAACGTCCTGACTTTC. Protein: CAWSVRPGGPSGANVLTF.

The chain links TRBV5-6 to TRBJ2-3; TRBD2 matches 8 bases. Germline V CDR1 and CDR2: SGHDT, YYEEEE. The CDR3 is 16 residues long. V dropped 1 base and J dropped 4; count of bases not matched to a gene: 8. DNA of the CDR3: TGTGCCAGCAGCTTGTTTCGGGGGGGCCTCGCAGATACGCAGTATTTT. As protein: CASSLFRGGLADTQYF.

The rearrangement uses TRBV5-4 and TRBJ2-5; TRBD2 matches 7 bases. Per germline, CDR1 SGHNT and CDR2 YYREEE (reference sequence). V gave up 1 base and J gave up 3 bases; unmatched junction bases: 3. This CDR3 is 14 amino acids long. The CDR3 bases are TGTGCCAGCAGCTTGAGGAGCGGGGAAGAGACCCAGTACTTC. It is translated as CASSLRSGEETQYF.

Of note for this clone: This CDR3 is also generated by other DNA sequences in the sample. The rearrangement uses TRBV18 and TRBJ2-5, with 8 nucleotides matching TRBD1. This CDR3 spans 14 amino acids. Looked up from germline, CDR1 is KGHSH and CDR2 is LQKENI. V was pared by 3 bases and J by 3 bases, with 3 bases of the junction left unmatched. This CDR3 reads CASSPRTGKETQYF. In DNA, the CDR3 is TGTGCCAGCTCACCTCGGACAGGGAAAGAGACCCAGTACTTC.

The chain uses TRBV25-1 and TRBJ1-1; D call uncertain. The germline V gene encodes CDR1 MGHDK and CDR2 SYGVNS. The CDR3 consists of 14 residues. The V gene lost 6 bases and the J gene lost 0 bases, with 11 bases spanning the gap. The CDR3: CASRAQSVNTEAFF. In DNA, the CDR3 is TGTGCCAGCAGGGCACAATCAGTGAACACTGAAGCTTTCTTT.

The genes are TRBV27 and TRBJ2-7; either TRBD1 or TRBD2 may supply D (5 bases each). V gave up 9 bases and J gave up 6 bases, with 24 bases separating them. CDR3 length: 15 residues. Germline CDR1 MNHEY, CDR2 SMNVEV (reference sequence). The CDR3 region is CARECLGVGVTEQYF. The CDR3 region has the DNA TGTGCCAGGGAGTGCTTGGGGGTTGGGGTGACCGAGCAGTACTTC.

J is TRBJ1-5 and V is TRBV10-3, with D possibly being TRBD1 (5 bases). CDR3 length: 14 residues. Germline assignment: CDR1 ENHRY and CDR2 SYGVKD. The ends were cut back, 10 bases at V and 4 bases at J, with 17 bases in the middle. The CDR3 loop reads CATQGQGVNQPQHF. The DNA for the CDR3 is TGTGCCACACAAGGGCAGGGCGTAAATCAGCCCCAGCATTTT.

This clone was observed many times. The CDR3 nucleotides read TGCGCCAGCAGTCAAGCCTGGACAGGGGTCTATGGCTACACCTTC. Its protein product is CASSQAWTGVYGYTF. This rearrangement joins TRBV23-1 to TRBJ1-2; 9 bases match TRBD1. TRBV23-1 is annotated as an ORF whose role is uncertain. V shed 2 bases and J 4 bases; nucleotides not matched to a gene: 5. The CDR3 has 15 residues.

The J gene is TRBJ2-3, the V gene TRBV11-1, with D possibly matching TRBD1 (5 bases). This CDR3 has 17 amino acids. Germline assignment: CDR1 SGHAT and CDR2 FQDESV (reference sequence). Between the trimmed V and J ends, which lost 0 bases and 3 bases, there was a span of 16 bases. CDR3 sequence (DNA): TGTGCCAGCAGCTTAGCGTCGCAGGGTTCCTGGACAGATACGCAGTATTTT. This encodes CASSLASQGSWTDTQYF.

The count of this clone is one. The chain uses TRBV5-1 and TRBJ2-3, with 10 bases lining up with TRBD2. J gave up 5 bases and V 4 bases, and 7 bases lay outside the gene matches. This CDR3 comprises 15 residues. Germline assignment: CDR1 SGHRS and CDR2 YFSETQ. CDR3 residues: CASSLAGDLGDTQYF. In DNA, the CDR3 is TGCGCCAGCAGCCTAGCGGGGGACTTGGGAGATACGCAGTATTTT.

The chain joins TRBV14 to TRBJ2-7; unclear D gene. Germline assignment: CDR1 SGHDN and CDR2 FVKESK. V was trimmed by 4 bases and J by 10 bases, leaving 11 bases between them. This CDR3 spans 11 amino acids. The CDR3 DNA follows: TGTGCCAGCAGCCTTTCGACTCTCCAGTACTTC. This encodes CASSLSTLQYF.